This T cell receptor beta chain was profiled in a study of T cells in Graves' hyperthyroidism and ophthalmopathy. Study as a whole: Peripheral blood was drawn at first diagnosis, prior to all treatment.

This clonotype occurred many times. Its antigen is undetermined. The CDR3 is made up of 15 amino acids. CDR1 SGDLS and CDR2 YYNGEE come from the germline V gene. J gave up 4 bases and V 0 bases, and 2 bases lay outside the gene matches. Points from the study as a whole: Blood shared most expanded thyroid clonotypes above 0.001.

Patients showing uncontrolled infection, other autoimmune disease, pregnancy or lactation were ineligible. The CDR3 regions of TCR beta were amplified from RNA transcripts. First-round RT-PCR targeting the TCR CDR3 was performed with the HTBI primer set. TCRdb redid the calling of the multiplex PCR reads with MiXCR, one entry per CDR3 protein. The profile shows a few hundred thousand distinct CDR3 sequences, approximately 13% of them singletons. The specimen sequenced was blood. This TCR derives from a woman under 30 with Graves' hyperthyroidism. This chain connects TRBV9 to TRBJ2-3; 10 nucleotides match TRBD1. The CDR3 DNA sequence: TGTGCCAGCAGCGTAGGGACAGGGGGTGCAGATACGCAGTATTTT. This translates into CASSVGTGGADTQYF.